The T cell receptor beta chain described here comes from a study of CD8 T cells in ankylosing spondylitis (dated by TCRdb to 2017 to 2019). With respect to the entire study: To find TCR variants linked to disease, the study profiled T cell receptor beta repertoires in ankylosing spondylitis patients and healthy donors. The full study cohort comprised approximately 23 ankylosing spondylitis patients and some 100 healthy donors. Peripheral blood samples were taken, and synovial fluid was additionally collected from ankylosing spondylitis patients. Broader findings and caveats from the paper: Some of the motif variants had been reported before in the synovial fluid and blood of reactive arthritis patients, a finding that suggests common disease-initiation mechanisms. According to the report, matched synovial fluid samples from ankylosing spondylitis patients were significantly enriched for the disease-linked clones. Blood from ankylosing spondylitis patients appeared to be characterized by a TCR beta motif composed of under ten highly homologous amino acid variants. The disease-linked clones showed a CD8+ phenotype and occurred at relatively low frequencies in peripheral blood.

Sequencer: Illumina HiSeq 2500. Quantitative 5'-RACE with molecular barcodes was the method used to prepare the TCR beta libraries. Per the source publication's procedure: To identify disease-linked TCR variants, a new computational method was used, one built on a probabilistic model of VDJ rearrangement. Using fastp trimming at Q25 and MiXCR clonotype assembly, TCRdb reanalyzed the public sequencing data and kept in-frame beta chains. Entries that share a CDR3 protein sequence are merged under the most common genes and DNA. The V and J calls and clone size come from TCRdb's table, not from the authors' own analysis. A total of 400,000 or so distinct CDR3 sequences appear in this sample, 20% to 30% of them only once. 0.85% to 1% of the sample goes to the ten largest clones. The cysteine opens and the phenylalanine closes a CDR3 of 14 amino acids. Left in the record is the CDR3 DNA by itself, 42 bases read in frame from the first base. The germline V gene encodes CDR1 WSHSY and CDR2 SAAADI. Trimming costs V 5 bases and J 0 bases, and their ends lie 10 bases apart.

This clonotype was counted a few times. This receptor's antigen is unknown. Nothing much larger sits one base from this clone, and base qualities are not available. Sequencing was carried out using blood, either unsorted or a sorted T cell fraction (not recorded which). This chain joins TRBV10-2 to TRBJ2-5; the D segment could be TRBD1, given 6 matching bases. This clonotype was sampled from a male donor with ankylosing spondylitis. This receptor has the CDR3 CASSWTAYQETQYF. The sequenced DNA: TGCGCCAGCAGTTGGACAGCGTACCAAGAGACCCAGTACTTC.